This passage covers 5 T cell receptor beta chains from one sample sequenced in a study of cytomegalovirus exposure and HLA in healthy donors. 13 Jbeta primers and 60 Vbeta primers were used for the PCR. The assay was immunoSEQ multiplex PCR, and TCRdb's table has in-frame clones only and misses some. The sample records approximately 150,000 clones, roughly 68% being singletons. The sequencing sample was made of PBMCs. The receptor source for this set is a man aged 25-45 years in good health and CMV-seropositive.

The genes are TRBV5-1 and TRBJ2-7, with D perhaps TRBD1 (6 bases). The CDR3 covers 14 residues. Trimming removed 7 bases at V and 3 bases at J, with 17 bases between. Germline V gives CDR1 SGHRS, CDR2 YFSETQ. Here the CDR3 reads CASSLTGRDYEQYF. The CDR3 DNA is TGCGCCAGCTCCTTGACAGGAAGAGACTACGAGCAGTACTTC.

The V and J genes are TRBV7-9 and TRBJ2-7; D perhaps matches TRBD1 (6 bases). Germline CDR1 reads SEHNR; CDR2 reads FQNEAQ (reference sequence). Deletions cut 8 bases from V and 0 bases from J, with 23 bases between. This CDR3 region has 17 residues. CDR3 amino acids: CASRPPDSQSHSYEQYF. The CDR3 DNA reads as TGTGCCAGCCGCCCTCCGGACAGCCAGTCTCACTCCTACGAGCAGTACTTC. Complete variable domain (other parts from reference TRBV7-9 and TRBJ2-7): DTGVSQNPRHKITKRGQNVTFRCDPISEHNRLYWYRQTLGQGPEFLTYFQNEAQLEKSRLLSDRFSAERPKGSFSTLEIQRTEQGDSAMYLCASRPPDSQSHSYEQYFGPGTRLTVT.

The sample holds a few counts of this clone. The chain carries TRBV10-1 and TRBJ1-4, with a tentative D call TRBD1 (5 bases). The ends were cut back, 0 bases at V and 4 bases at J, with 12 bases in the middle. This CDR3 spans 16 amino acids. CDR1 is WNHNN and CDR2 is SYGVQD in the germline V gene (reference sequence). The CDR3 DNA follows: TGCGCCAGCAGTGAGTCGACAGCGGGGGATAATGAAAAACTGTTTTTT. Translating gives CASSESTAGDNEKLFF.

The CDR3: CASSQAGLAGAEDTQYF. The CDR3, as DNA: TGCGCCAGCAGCCAAGCCGGACTAGCGGGAGCGGAAGATACGCAGTATTTT. The chain combines TRBV4-1 with TRBJ2-3; TRBD2 matches 13 bases. Germline loops: CDR1 MGHRA, CDR2 YSYEKL. The CDR3 length is 17 residues. V dropped 1 base and J dropped 5; count of bases not matched to a gene: 6.

This clone was found many times. The chain joins TRBV11-2 to TRBJ2-1, with D possibly matching TRBD2 (5 bases). CDR1 and CDR2 (germline): SGHAT, FQNNGV. The CDR3 is made up of 15 amino acids. Deletions cut 2 bases from V and 0 bases from J, with 8 bases between. The CDR3 DNA reads as TGTGCCAGCAGCTTAAGCGGAAGCTCCTACAATGAGCAGTTCTTC. Translating it yields CASSLSGSSYNEQFF.